The sequence of this T cell receptor (beta chain) was determined in a study of tumor-infiltrating lymphocytes in oesophageal squamous cell carcinoma. MiXCR, run by TCRdb on the PCR reads, gives a single entry per CDR3 protein. The table records over 10,000 distinct CDR3 sequences, roughly 58% of them present only once. The CDR3 covers 13 residues. The chain couples TRBV12-3 or TRBV12-4 to TRBJ2-1; D unclear. The DNA end is a closer match to TRBJ2-7, so the J assignment may be wrong. The sequenced material came from esophageal tumor tissue. The sequence derives from a female donor with esophageal squamous cell carcinoma. CDR3 protein: CASSLTVPYEQYF. DNA of the CDR3: TGTGCCAGCAGTCTTACGGTCCCCTACGAGCAGTACTTC.